This T cell receptor (beta chain) is drawn from a study of blood T cell repertoires in COVID-19. This clone has a single count. The CDR3 extends over 13 amino acids. CDR1 is LNHDA, CDR2 SQIVND, per germline (reference sequence). Trimming left V 7 bases short and J 0 bases short, with 9 bases between. As handled by the study authors: Reference gene primer amplification in the assay estimated nucleated cell counts. The method was immunoSEQ multiplex PCR; TCRdb's version includes in-frame clones alone and lacks a portion of them. V and J calls and clone size are copied from that table; D and trimming were computed from the DNA. Found here are approximately 350,000 clones, approximately 86% of them singletons; the top ten hold roughly 7.2%.

The sequenced sample consisted of peripheral blood. The chain has TRBV19 and TRBJ1-1, with unresolved D. The clonotype originates from a woman aged 60-75 years with COVID-19, enrolled during active disease. The CDR3 sequence is CASNVRLNTEAFF. The CDR3 bases are TGTGCCAGTAATGTCAGATTGAACACTGAAGCTTTCTTT.